This T cell receptor (beta chain) was documented in a study of sequential checkpoint blockade in melanoma (dated by TCRdb to about 2019). About the investigation overall: Patients were randomized 1:1 to first-line nivolumab followed by ipilimumab (arm A) or ipilimumab followed by nivolumab (arm B). Maintenance nivolumab came after both trial sequences. Overall study outcomes, separate from this receptor: Larger, independent patient cohorts are needed to validate the response-prediction model that combines TCR metrics and mutation burden.

For this clone: This receptor's antigen is unknown. Base qualities are not at hand, and no much larger clone is one base apart.

TCRbeta CDR3 regions were immunosequenced from genomic DNA with the immunoSEQ Assay. Prior to high-throughput sequencing, genomic DNA was amplified by bias-controlled multiplex PCR. Per the source publication's procedure: To quantify the absolute abundance of each unique TCRbeta CDR3 region, the sequences were collapsed and filtered. Clonality, defined as 1 minus Pielou's evenness, was calculated using only productive rearrangements. A previously published method was used to identify clones whose frequencies were significantly greater in on-treatment samples than in baseline samples. Imported from immuneACCESS, the table was reduced by TCRdb to in-frame sequences with V and J called. These copies leave out some clones; in studies compared against another copy, an unresolved V gene accounts for under half, and the cause of the remainder is not known. The V and J calls and the clone size are those of that table, but D and trimming were determined from the DNA. The sample table contains 13,000 or so clones; only one count was recorded for around 69% of them. Of the sample, around a third falls within the top ten clones.

In the paper's terms, the treatment or condition label means: randomized to nivolumab then ipilimumab (arm A) or the reverse (arm B). No trial patient had received prior DNA-damaging chemotherapy. A FACS Aria II flow cytometer was used to sort live CD3+CD8+ cells that were negative for CD19 and CD56 from thawed PBMCs. The samples were obtained from melanoma patients enrolled in CheckMate 064, an open-label, randomized phase II trial testing sequential checkpoint blockade. Peripheral blood mononuclear cells were obtained through leukapheresis, purified using Ficoll-Paque, and frozen in human serum containing roughly 10% DMSO. Right after sorting, the blood CD3+CD8+ cells were verified to be >95% pure, and DNA extraction followed. V lost 8 bases and J lost 6 bases; the stretch between them is 14 bases long. From the germline V gene (reference sequence), CDR1 is PRHDT and CDR2 is FYEKMQ. Counted from cysteine to phenylalanine, this CDR3 has 13 amino acids. Solely the CDR3 DNA is kept, with 39 bases framed from the first base.

The V and J genes are TRBV13 and TRBJ1-5; TRBD1 is a weak D gene call, 5 bases matching. The specimen comprised CD8+ T cells sorted from blood (inferred from file names), sampled from a patient given nivolumab and ipilimumab in sequence. The source of this sequence is a human donor with melanoma. Here is the DNA: TGTGCCAGCTCCCCCCCGGGGGGTCAGCCCCAGCATTTT. It encodes CASSPPGGQPQHF. Outside the CDR3, residues come from the reference TRBV13 and TRBJ1-5 proteins, so the full variable domain is: AAGVIQSPRHLIKEKRETATLKCYPIPRHDTVYWYQQGPGQDPQFLISFYEKMQSDKGSIPDRFSAQQFSDYHSELNMSSLELGDSALYFCASSPPGGQPQHFGDGTRLSIL.